The clone carrying this T cell receptor (beta chain) turned up a few times. Its antigen is not identified. The entry originates in a study of T cell repertoires in cytomegalovirus infection. Findings of the study overall: Identification of carriers of CMV plus the relevant HLA was performed using cumulative public TCR beta family frequency.

The CDR3 runs to 16 residues. In germline, CDR1 is SEHNR, CDR2 FQNEAQ (reference sequence). V was shortened by 1 base and J by 14 bases, with 21 bases between the two germline ends. TCRdb reprocessed the reads with MiXCR, giving one entry per CDR3 protein. Among 200,000 or so distinct CDR3 sequences listed, 35% to 40% were seen once. The chain has TRBV7-9 and TRBJ1-6; weak D call: TRBD1 (6 bases). This sample comprised CD8+ T cells from cultured PBMCs, obtained from culture after CMV antigen stimulation. The source is a human donor in good health (CMV status not recorded). Some clones in this sample may be carry-over from other donors' samples. The CDR3 DNA reads TGTGCCAGCAGCTTAGATGCAGGGGACCCCCGCGTGGCCCTCCACTTT. Encoded protein: CASSLDAGDPRVALHF.